A single T cell receptor beta chain is shown here with its context. This receptor's antigen is unknown. The record has no base qualities; no much larger clone is one base away. This sample also contains other DNA sequences that code for the same CDR3. This record comes from a study of shared clonotypes between healthy human individuals (TCRdb year 2020). At the level of the whole study: Two women and three men aged 18 to 49 years were included in the cohort. Per donor, three plates each were used for CD4 naive and CD4 memory, two for CD8 naive, and one for CD8 memory. Each donor's leukapheresis produced roughly between about 0.9 and 9.5 billion PBMCs. Libraries were prepared and TCR repertoires were sequenced by different laboratories using diverse techniques, in order to increase sequencing depth and limit assay-specific biases. To estimate repertoire size and how much clonotype sharing occurs between individuals, the study deeply sequenced the blood TCR repertoires of a handful of healthy adults. Points the paper makes about the study in general: Incomplete sequencing was indicated by rarefaction of sorted-subset datasets, despite the large sequencing depth. Pairwise subsampling led to the expectation that sequencing depth would affect the degree of clonotype sharing among donors. Clonotypes shared by all four sorted-subset donors showed higher generation probabilities than non-shared clonotypes. Sharing across several donors was observed for about 4.8% of naive CD4, over 3% of naive CD8, around 2.5% of memory CD4, and roughly 0.4% of memory CD8 clonotypes. Larger estimated clonotype richness was generally found for naive subsets than for memory subsets. Sampling was restricted to blood, and TCR repertoires in tissues likely differ from the TCR repertoires found in blood. The genetic and exposure-history diversity represented was limited by the small number of donors.

The CDR3 has 15 amino acids, counting the end cysteine and phenylalanine. Only the CDR3 region is kept as DNA, spanning 45 bases read in frame from base 1. V and J are truncated by 4 bases and 0 bases respectively, leaving an intervening sequence of 12 bases. As encoded in the germline V gene, CDR1 is MGHRA while CDR2 is YSYEKL. Using the deep immunoSEQ assay, multiplex PCR amplified TCR CDR3 regions from genomic DNA. Extracted genomic DNA from each cell subset was spread evenly across all wells of several immunoSEQ 96-well plates, with each plate serving as a replicate. For sorted subsets, 200 to 250 ng of genomic DNA, equivalent to some 33,000 T cell genomes, went into each replicate PCR. Purified libraries were measured with a Qubit 3.0 fluorometer, size-checked on a Bioanalyzer 2100, and measured again with the KAPA Library Quantification kit. Each immunoSEQ 96-well plate was sequenced on its own single-read 150-cycle Illumina NextSeq 550 flow cell. In the original analysis: Because only junctional sequences without quality scores were contained in the immunoSEQ output, filtering matching that applied to full-length reads could not be performed. Sequences were annotated with PyIR, a Python wrapper for IgBLAST v1.9, using IMGT germline references to assign V/J genes and CDR3. Reads were removed for weak V/J assignments (E-value above 1e-6), missing CDR3, stop codons, out-of-frame junctions, or ambiguous translated residues. V3J clonotypes were defined by identical inferred V gene, J gene, and CDR3 amino acid sequence. The percentage overlap between two repertoires was calculated by dividing the number of shared unique clonotypes by the size of the smaller repertoire. RTK rarefaction, the Chao1 estimator, and Recon v2.1 estimates of unobserved clonotypes were used to assess repertoire richness. Generation probabilities were computed with OLGA for all TCRbeta clonotypes obtained by the gDNA method from four donors. TCRdb carries this immuneACCESS record with in-frame sequences only. Its versions omit some clonotypes, under half of them owing to an unresolved V gene in the studies checked, with the rest unexplained. The V and J calls and clone size are taken from that table; D and trimming were inferred from the DNA. Here the sample has millions of clones; less than 95% occur a single time. The top ten clones comprise roughly 1.1% of the sample.

CD8 naive samples consisted of CD45RO-negative cells that were positively selected for CCR7, yielding a CD45RA+CCR7+ population without TemRA cells. Healthy HIV-negative adults with no recently reported acute infections or vaccinations were included as donors. Every donor was a Caucasian adult living in Nashville, Tennessee, USA. Blood was obtained by leukapheresis, after which PBMCs were separated by Ficoll-Histopaque density gradient centrifugation and cryopreserved in liquid nitrogen vapor phase. Analytical flow cytometry was used to check the purity and quantity of every magnetically sorted T cell population. Genomic DNA was isolated from every sorted fraction and measured by UV absorbance on a Nanodrop 2000c.

The V and J genes are TRBV4-1 and TRBJ1-1, with the D gene call left open. The sequence was collected from a young man in good health. What was sequenced was naive CD8+ T cells sorted from blood. The cell subset or site label on this specimen signifies: CD45RA+CCR7+. The DNA sequence follows: TGCGCCAGCAGCCTCGGGCCTTCCATGAACACTGAAGCTTTCTTT. Translated, this gives CASSLGPSMNTEAFF.